This T cell receptor beta chain was profiled in a study of T cell responses to AZD1222 COVID-19 vaccine. General study results and limits: Regions left unmutated in variants are reportedly the target of nearly half of spike-specific TCRs. Sampling captured repertoires only after the peak T cell response. Among those given AZD1222, only five to seven were seropositive at baseline.

The germline V gene encodes CDR1 DFQATT and CDR2 SNEGSKA (reference sequence). Trimming shortened V by 2 bases and J by 0 bases, and 1 base separated the two germline ends. This CDR3 has 11 amino acids. Produced via immunoSEQ multiplex PCR; TCRdb's table is partial and in-frame only. The repertoire holds about 120,000 clones, around 86% seen once, with about 7.8% in the top ten. This clone was seen a single time. Its specificity is unknown. The sequencing used peripheral blood, collected on day 0 of AZD1222 vaccination. This clonotype originated in an adult in good health. The rearrangement uses TRBV20-1 and TRBJ1-1, with D unresolved. CDR3 in amino acids: CSARMNTEAFF. DNA for the CDR3: TGCAGTGCTAGAATGAACACTGAAGCTTTCTTT.